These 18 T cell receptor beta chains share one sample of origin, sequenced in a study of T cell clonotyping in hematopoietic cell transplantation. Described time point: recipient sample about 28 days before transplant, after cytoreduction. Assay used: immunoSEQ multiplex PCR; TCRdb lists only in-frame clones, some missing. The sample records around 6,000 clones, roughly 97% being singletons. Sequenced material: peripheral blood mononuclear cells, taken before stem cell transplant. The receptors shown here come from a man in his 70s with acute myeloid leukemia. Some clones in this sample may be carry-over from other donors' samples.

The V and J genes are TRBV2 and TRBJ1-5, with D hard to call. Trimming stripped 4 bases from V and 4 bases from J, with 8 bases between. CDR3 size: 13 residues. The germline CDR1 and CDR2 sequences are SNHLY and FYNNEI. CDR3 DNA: TGTGCCAGCAGTGCGGCACTTAATCAGCCCCAGCATTTT. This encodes CASSAALNQPQHF.

CDR3 sequence: CASSEPQGAGEKLFF. The CDR3 coding sequence is TGTGCCAGCAGTGAACCGCAGGGGGCCGGGGAAAAACTGTTTTTT. V usage is TRBV2 and J usage is TRBJ1-4, with 8 nucleotides matching TRBD1. This CDR3 region has 15 residues. The V gene end was trimmed by 2 bases and the J gene end by 8 bases; junction bases not matched to a gene: 7. The V gene's germline CDR1 is SNHLY and CDR2 FYNNEI. The full variable domain, its missing parts supplied by reference TRBV2 and TRBJ1-4, is EPEVTQTPSHQVTQMGQEVILRCVPISNHLYFYWYRQILGQKVEFLVSFYNNEISEKSEIFDDQFSVERPDGSNFTLKIRSTKLEDSAMYFCASSEPQGAGEKLFFGSGTQLSVL.

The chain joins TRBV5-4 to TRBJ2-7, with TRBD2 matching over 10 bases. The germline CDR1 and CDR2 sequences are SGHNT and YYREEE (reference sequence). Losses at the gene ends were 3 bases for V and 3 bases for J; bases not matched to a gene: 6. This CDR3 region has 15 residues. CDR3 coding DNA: TGTGCCAGCAGCTCCCAGACTAGCGGGTTCTACGAGCAGTACTTC. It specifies CASSSQTSGFYEQYF.

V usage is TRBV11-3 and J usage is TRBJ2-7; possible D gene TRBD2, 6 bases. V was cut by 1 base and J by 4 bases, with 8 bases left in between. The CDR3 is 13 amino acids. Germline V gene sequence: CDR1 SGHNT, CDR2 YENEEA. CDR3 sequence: CASSLGGEYEQYF. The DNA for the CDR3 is TGTGCCAGCAGCTTAGGGGGGGAGTACGAGCAGTACTTC. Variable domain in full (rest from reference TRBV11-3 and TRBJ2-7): EAGVVQSPRYKIIEKKQPVAFWCNPISGHNTLYWYLQNLGQGPELLIRYENEEAVDDSQLPKDRFSAERLKGVDSTLKIQPAELGDSAVYLCASSLGGEYEQYFGPGTRLTVT.

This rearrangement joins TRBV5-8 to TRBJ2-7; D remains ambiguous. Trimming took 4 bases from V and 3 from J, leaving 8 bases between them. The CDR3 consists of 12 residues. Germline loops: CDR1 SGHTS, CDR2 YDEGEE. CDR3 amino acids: CASSPLVYEQYF. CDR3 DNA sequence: TGTGCCAGCAGCCCCCTAGTCTACGAGCAGTACTTC.

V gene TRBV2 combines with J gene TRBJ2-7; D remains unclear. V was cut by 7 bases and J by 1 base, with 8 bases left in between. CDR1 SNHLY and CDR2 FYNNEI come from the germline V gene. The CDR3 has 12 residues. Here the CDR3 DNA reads TGTGCCAGCATGTGGGATTCCTACGAGCAGTACTTC. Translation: CASMWDSYEQYF.

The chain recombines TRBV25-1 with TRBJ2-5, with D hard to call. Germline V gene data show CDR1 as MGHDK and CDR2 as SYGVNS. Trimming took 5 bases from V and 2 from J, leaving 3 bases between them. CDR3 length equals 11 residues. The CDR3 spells CASSRQETQYF. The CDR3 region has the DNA TGTGCCAGCAGTAGACAAGAGACCCAGTACTTC.

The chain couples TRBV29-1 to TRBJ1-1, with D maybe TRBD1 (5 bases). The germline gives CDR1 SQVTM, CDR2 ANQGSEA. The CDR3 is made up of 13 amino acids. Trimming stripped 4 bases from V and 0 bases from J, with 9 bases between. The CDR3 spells CSVVGELNTEAFF. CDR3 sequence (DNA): TGCAGCGTTGTGGGGGAACTGAACACTGAAGCTTTCTTT.

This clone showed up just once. CDR3 nucleotides: TGTGCCAGCAGCTTAGGAGCGGGAGGGCCCTTTAATGAAAAACTGTTTTTT. Protein: CASSLGAGGPFNEKLFF. This chain links TRBV7-9 with TRBJ1-4; D unclear. This CDR3 region has 17 residues. V was clipped by 1 base and J by 4 bases, with 16 bases between them. Germline CDR1 SEHNR, CDR2 FQNEAQ (reference sequence).

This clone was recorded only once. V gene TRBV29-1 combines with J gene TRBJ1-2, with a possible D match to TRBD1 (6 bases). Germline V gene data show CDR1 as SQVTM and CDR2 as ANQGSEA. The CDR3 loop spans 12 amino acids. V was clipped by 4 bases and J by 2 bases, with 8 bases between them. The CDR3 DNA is TGCAGCGTTGGGACAGTAAACTATGGCTACACCTTC. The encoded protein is CSVGTVNYGYTF.

The CDR3 sequence: CASSTAPQGGGYGYTF. Here the CDR3 DNA reads TGTGCCAGTAGTACCGCCCCACAGGGTGGTGGCTATGGCTACACCTTC. V is TRBV19 and J is TRBJ1-2; D is perhaps TRBD1 (6 bases). Per germline, CDR1 LNHDA and CDR2 SQIVND (reference sequence). This CDR3 is 16 amino acids long. V lost 4 bases, J lost 4 bases, and 19 bases lay in between. Using reference TRBV19 and TRBJ1-2 for the parts outside the CDR3, the full variable domain is DGGITQSPKYLFRKEGQNVTLSCEQNLNHDAMYWYRQDPGQGLRLIYYSQIVNDFQKGDIAEGYSVSREKKESFPLTVTSAQKNPTAFYLCASSTAPQGGGYGYTFGSGTRLTVV.

The CDR3 loop is CASSLELNEQYF. Here the CDR3 DNA reads TGTGCCAGCAGCTTAGAATTGAACGAGCAGTACTTC. The chain employs TRBV7-2 and TRBJ2-7; no firm D call. The V gene's germline CDR1 is SGHTA and CDR2 FQGNSA. Trimming stripped 1 base from V and 5 bases from J, with 6 bases between. The CDR3 contains 12 residues.

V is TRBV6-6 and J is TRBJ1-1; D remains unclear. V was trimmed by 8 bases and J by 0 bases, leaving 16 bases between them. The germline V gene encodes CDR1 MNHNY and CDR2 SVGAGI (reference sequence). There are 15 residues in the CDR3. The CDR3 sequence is CASSIFLGMNTEAFF. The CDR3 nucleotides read TGTGCCAGCTCCATATTTCTAGGGATGAACACTGAAGCTTTCTTT.

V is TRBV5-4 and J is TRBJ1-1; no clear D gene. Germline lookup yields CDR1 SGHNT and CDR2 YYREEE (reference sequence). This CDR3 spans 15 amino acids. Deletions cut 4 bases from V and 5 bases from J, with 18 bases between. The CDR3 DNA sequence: TGTGCCAGCAGCATTCCCGGGAGCTTAATGACTGAAGCTTTCTTT. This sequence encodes CASSIPGSLMTEAFF.

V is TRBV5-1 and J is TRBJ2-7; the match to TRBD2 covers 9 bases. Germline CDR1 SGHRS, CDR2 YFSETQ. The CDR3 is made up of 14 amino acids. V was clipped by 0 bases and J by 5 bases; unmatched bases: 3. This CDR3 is CASSLAPSGNEQYF. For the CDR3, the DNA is TGCGCCAGCAGCTTGGCCCCTAGCGGGAACGAGCAGTACTTC. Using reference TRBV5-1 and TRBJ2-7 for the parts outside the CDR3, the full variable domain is KAGVTQTPRYLIKTRGQQVTLSCSPISGHRSVSWYQQTPGQGLQFLFEYFSETQRNKGNFPGRFSGRQFSNSRSEMNVSTLELGDSALYLCASSLAPSGNEQYFGPGTRLTVT.

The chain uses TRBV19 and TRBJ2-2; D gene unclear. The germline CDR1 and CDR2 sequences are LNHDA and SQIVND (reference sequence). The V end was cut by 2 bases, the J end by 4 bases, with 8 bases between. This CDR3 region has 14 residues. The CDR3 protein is CASSIRLATGELFF. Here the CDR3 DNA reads TGTGCCAGTAGTATAAGGCTGGCCACCGGGGAGCTGTTTTTT. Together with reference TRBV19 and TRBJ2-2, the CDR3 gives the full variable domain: DGGITQSPKYLFRKEGQNVTLSCEQNLNHDAMYWYRQDPGQGLRLIYYSQIVNDFQKGDIAEGYSVSREKKESFPLTVTSAQKNPTAFYLCASSIRLATGELFFGEGSRLTVL.

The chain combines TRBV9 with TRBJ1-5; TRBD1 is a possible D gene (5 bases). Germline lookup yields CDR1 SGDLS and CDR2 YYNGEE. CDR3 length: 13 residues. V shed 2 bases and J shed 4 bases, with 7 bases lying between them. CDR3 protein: CASSVGQNQPQHF. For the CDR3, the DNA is TGTGCCAGCAGCGTGGGGCAGAATCAGCCCCAGCATTTT.

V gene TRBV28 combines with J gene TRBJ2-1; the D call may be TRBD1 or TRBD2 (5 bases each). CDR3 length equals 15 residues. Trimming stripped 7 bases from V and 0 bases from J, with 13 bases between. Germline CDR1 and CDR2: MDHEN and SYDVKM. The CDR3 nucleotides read TGTGCCAGCAATCGGGACGTAAGCTCCTACAATGAGCAGTTCTTC. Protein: CASNRDVSSYNEQFF.